One sample yielded the 20 T cell receptor beta chains listed below, sequenced in a study of T cell clones after liver transplantation. The table came from immunoSEQ multiplex PCR; TCRdb's copy has only in-frame clones and leaves some out. The sample yields just over 60,000 clones, around 75% seen once. The material sequenced was CD4+ T cells from blood, taken before liver transplant. All receptors derive from a human donor who received a liver transplant.

J is TRBJ1-6 and V is TRBV7-9, with TRBD1 matching over 9 bases. Germline CDR1 reads SEHNR; CDR2 reads FQNEAQ (reference sequence). Losses at the gene ends were 4 bases for V and 11 bases for J; bases not matched to a gene: 9. CDR3 size: 15 residues. The CDR3 DNA sequence: TGTGCCAGCAGCTCCTATACAGGGGGCGAGACACCCCTCCACTTT. Encoded protein: CASSSYTGGETPLHF.

The chain couples TRBV18 to TRBJ1-2; 8 bases are shared with TRBD1. The V and J ends lost 1 base and 6 bases, in that order; junction bases with no gene match: 1. From germline, CDR1 is KGHSH and CDR2 LQKENI. The CDR3 is 13 amino acids. The CDR3 DNA is TGTGCCAGCTCACCACGGGGACAGGATGGCTACACCTTC. Its protein is CASSPRGQDGYTF.

The V call is TRBV6-1, the J call TRBJ2-7; TRBD2 might be the D (6 bases). The CDR3 runs to 13 residues. Trimming took off 7 bases at V and 4 bases at J, with 14 bases between the two ends. Per the germline V gene, CDR1 is MNHNS and CDR2 is SASEGT. The CDR3 is CASTRLGGYEQYF. Here the CDR3 DNA reads TGTGCCAGCACCCGTCTGGGGGGTTACGAGCAGTACTTC.

The chain uses TRBV4-2 and TRBJ2-1; D is possibly TRBD2 (5 bases). V was clipped by 1 base and J by 5 bases, with 15 bases between them. In germline, CDR1 is LGHNA, CDR2 YNFKEQ. CDR3 length equals 16 residues. The CDR3 loop reads CASSQGRTDGHNEQFF. CDR3 sequence (DNA): TGTGCCAGCAGCCAAGGAAGGACTGACGGCCACAATGAGCAGTTCTTC.

The chain uses TRBV9 and TRBJ2-1, with 7 bases aligning to TRBD1. Germline assignment: CDR1 SGDLS and CDR2 YYNGEE. V shed 3 bases, J shed 8 bases, and the junction held 5 bases outside the gene matches. This CDR3 has 13 residues. DNA of the CDR3: TGTGCCAGCAGCGACTACAGGGGCTATGAGCAGTTCTTC. Protein sequence: CASSDYRGYEQFF.

The CDR3 loop is CASSLNGQGTYEQYF. The CDR3 coding sequence is TGTGCCAGCAGCCTGAACGGACAGGGAACCTACGAGCAGTACTTC. The chain has TRBV16 and TRBJ2-7, with TRBD1 matching 8 bases. V shed 4 bases and J 2 bases; nucleotides not matched to a gene: 7. This CDR3 contains 15 residues. In germline, CDR1 is KGHSY, CDR2 FQNENV.

The chain uses TRBV28 and TRBJ2-7; 8 bases agree with TRBD2. Germline V gives CDR1 MDHEN, CDR2 SYDVKM. V was clipped by 7 bases and J by 4 bases; unmatched bases: 12. This CDR3 has 15 amino acids. The CDR3 DNA follows: TGTGCCAGCATCCCCCACGGGGGGGGCAAGTACGAGCAGTACTTC. Translating gives CASIPHGGGKYEQYF.

The chain uses TRBV6-6 and TRBJ2-2, with 9 bases that match TRBD1. Germline loops: CDR1 MNHNY, CDR2 SVGAGI (reference sequence). The CDR3 extends over 16 amino acids. V lost 2 bases, J lost 4 bases, and 5 bases stayed unmatched. CDR3 loop: CASSYGTGTRTGELFF. Written as DNA, the CDR3 is TGTGCCAGCAGTTACGGGACAGGGACGCGCACCGGGGAGCTGTTTTTT.

This clone was counted between two and nine times. This rearrangement joins TRBV30 to TRBJ2-7, with 7 bases lining up with TRBD1. V lost 6 bases and J lost 0; bases outside the gene matches: 8. This CDR3 has 14 residues. The germline gives CDR1 GTSNPN, CDR2 SVGIG (reference sequence). CDR3 region: CACLDRASSYEQYF. The CDR3 bases are TGTGCCTGTCTAGACAGGGCAAGCTCCTACGAGCAGTACTTC.

In its sample, this clone was seen once. The gene calls are TRBV18 and TRBJ1-5, with 7 nucleotides matching TRBD1. The CDR3 is made up of 15 amino acids. The germline V gene encodes CDR1 KGHSH and CDR2 LQKENI. V lost 3 bases to trimming and J lost 5 bases; unmatched junction nucleotides: 7. CDR3 sequence (DNA): TGTGCCAGCTCACCCGGGACAGATAAGGATCAGCCCCAGCATTTT. It specifies CASSPGTDKDQPQHF.

The chain has TRBV6-1 and TRBJ2-1; TRBD2 agrees at 9 bases. The CDR3 is 17 residues long. The ends lost 1 base at V and 0 bases at J; junction bases unmatched: 4. In germline, CDR1 is MNHNS, CDR2 SASEGT. CDR3 in amino acids: CASSEGSGGSSYNEQFF. DNA for the CDR3: TGTGCCAGCAGTGAAGGGAGCGGGGGGAGCTCCTACAATGAGCAGTTCTTC.

This chain connects TRBV4-1 to TRBJ2-6, with 11 bases matching TRBD1. The length of the CDR3 is 18 residues. CDR1 and CDR2 from the germline V gene are MGHRA and YSYEKL. J lost 1 base, V lost 3 bases, and 5 bases had no gene match. The CDR3 DNA reads TGCGCCAGCAGCCACCGGGACAGGGGGAGGTCTGGGGCCAACGTCCTGACTTTC. The encoded protein is CASSHRDRGRSGANVLTF.

The chain has TRBV2 and TRBJ1-6; 9 bases agree with TRBD1. In germline, CDR1 is SNHLY, CDR2 FYNNEI. V shed 7 bases, J shed 10 bases, and the junction held 11 bases outside the gene matches. The CDR3 extends over 15 amino acids. CDR3: CASTKEGTGPSPLHF. The DNA for the CDR3 is TGTGCCAGCACGAAGGAAGGGACAGGGCCCTCACCCCTCCACTTT.

V is TRBV15 and J is TRBJ2-7; 7 nucleotides line up with TRBD1. The length of the CDR3 is 15 residues. The V segment lost 0 bases and the J segment 5 bases; nucleotides outside the gene matches: 7. Germline lookup yields CDR1 LNHNV and CDR2 YYDKDF (reference sequence). In DNA form, the CDR3 reads TGTGCCACCAGCAGAGATTTAGGGGGCAAAAACGAGCAGTACTTC. The encoded protein is CATSRDLGGKNEQYF.

This chain connects TRBV6-4 to TRBJ2-3; 9 bases align to TRBD2. This CDR3 contains 17 residues. Trimming cost V 3 bases and J 4 bases; bases outside gene matches: 11. CDR1 and CDR2 from the germline V gene are MRHNA and SNTAGT. DNA for the CDR3: TGTGCCAGCAGTGATGCGGGGGGGCCATTTGGATCAGATACGCAGTATTTT. Encoded protein: CASSDAGGPFGSDTQYF.

The J gene is TRBJ2-6, the V gene TRBV5-6; a possible D gene is TRBD1 (5 bases). This CDR3 has 17 amino acids. V was cut by 3 bases and J by 4 bases, with 17 bases left in between. From germline, CDR1 is SGHDT and CDR2 YYEEEE. In DNA form, the CDR3 reads TGTGCCAGCAGCTCACGATTCAGGGCGAGCGGGGCCAACGTCCTGACTTTC. Translating it yields CASSSRFRASGANVLTF.

The chain employs TRBV7-2 and TRBJ2-7; 10 bases map to TRBD2. CDR1 is SGHTA and CDR2 is FQGNSA in the germline V gene. The CDR3 is made up of 13 amino acids. J was trimmed by 4 bases and V by 8 bases; bases with no gene match: 5. As DNA, the CDR3 is TGTGCCAGCGGGAATAGCGGGGGGTACGAGCAGTACTTC. Translation: CASGNSGGYEQYF.

The rearrangement joins TRBV7-7 to TRBJ2-1, with 9 nucleotides matching TRBD1. V was clipped by 1 base and J by 5 bases; unmatched bases: 3. In germline, CDR1 is SSHAT, CDR2 FNYEAQ (reference sequence). This CDR3 region has 15 residues. CDR3 protein: CASSLEQGADNEQFF. The CDR3 nucleotides are TGTGCCAGCAGCTTAGAACAGGGGGCGGACAATGAGCAGTTCTTC.

The chain joins TRBV5-1 to TRBJ2-3; 8 positions agree with TRBD1. Germline trimming cut 7 bases from V and 2 bases from J; bases unmatched to any gene: 9. Looked up from germline, CDR1 is SGHRS and CDR2 is YFSETQ. The length of the CDR3 is 15 residues. This CDR3 is CASLRTGTSTDTQYF. The CDR3 region has the DNA TGCGCCAGCTTAAGGACAGGGACCTCCACAGATACGCAGTATTTT.

V and J are TRBV6-1 and TRBJ2-1, with TRBD1 identical over 9 bases. This CDR3 comprises 12 residues. Trimming at V came to 5 bases and at J to 15 bases, leaving 8 bases not matched to a gene. CDR1 is MNHNS and CDR2 is SASEGT in the germline V gene. Here the CDR3 reads CASSSQGARPFF. The DNA for the CDR3 is TGTGCCAGCAGTTCACAGGGGGCGCGGCCGTTCTTC.